These 30 T cell receptor beta chains share one sample of origin, sequenced in a study of vaccination and CD4 T cells after COVID-19. The antigens of these receptors remain unknown. Once obtained from cultured CD4+ T cells, the DNA was sequenced using the Oncomine TCR Beta short-read assay. TCRdb re-called the PCR reads with MiXCR, one entry per CDR3 protein. The sample carries approximately 17,000 distinct CDR3 sequences, approximately 53% recorded once. Indicated treatment: approximately 9-day PBMC culture with coronavirus spike peptide pools or control peptides (ViraFEST assay). Input material: CD4+ T cells from blood, cultured in vitro. The receptor set was obtained from a human donor who had recovered from COVID-19.

For the CDR3, the DNA is TGTGCCAGCAGTGCACAGGGACTAGCGGGAGGGTCTTCTACGCAGTATTTT. The encoded protein is CASSAQGLAGGSSTQYF. The chain combines TRBV6-4 with TRBJ2-3; 16 positions agree with TRBD2. CDR3 size: 17 residues. V shed 4 bases, J shed 8 bases, and the junction held 9 bases outside the gene matches. CDR1 and CDR2 (germline): MRHNA, SNTAGT.

This clonotype was counted once. This chain links TRBV5-1 with TRBJ2-6, with no clear D. Deletions cut 3 bases from V and 6 bases from J, with 7 bases between. The length of the CDR3 is 13 residues. The germline V gene encodes CDR1 SGHRS and CDR2 YFSETQ. This CDR3 reads CASSYESANVLTF. CDR3 nucleotide sequence: TGCGCCAGCAGCTACGAGTCGGCCAACGTCCTGACTTTC.

This clonotype was picked up a small number of times. The chain joins TRBV5-6 to TRBJ1-5; 9 bases line up with TRBD1. The CDR3 sequence is 14 residues long. The trim removed 3 bases at V and 9 bases at J, leaving 7 bases unmatched. In germline, CDR1 is SGHDT, CDR2 YYEEEE. The CDR3 sequence is CASSSGQGSGPQHF. CDR3 DNA: TGTGCCAGCAGCTCCGGACAGGGGTCGGGGCCCCAGCATTTT.

V is TRBV10-3 and J is TRBJ2-3; 10 nucleotides match TRBD2. CDR1 ENHRY and CDR2 SYGVKD come from the germline V gene. This CDR3 has 21 amino acids. Germline trimming cut 0 bases from V and 0 bases from J; bases unmatched to any gene: 15. CDR3 loop: CAISESMWLAGDTISTDTQYF. CDR3 in DNA: TGTGCCATCAGTGAGTCGATGTGGCTAGCGGGAGATACTATTAGCACAGATACGCAGTATTTT.

The CDR3 sequence is CASSMGLAGMSQYF. In DNA, the CDR3 is TGTGCCAGTAGTATGGGACTAGCGGGGATGAGCCAGTACTTC. The chain carries TRBV19 and TRBJ2-5, with TRBD2 identical over 13 bases. Germline V gene sequence: CDR1 LNHDA, CDR2 SQIVND (reference sequence). J was trimmed by 10 bases and V by 3 bases; bases with no gene match: 5. The CDR3 is made up of 14 amino acids. Complete variable domain (other parts from reference TRBV19 and TRBJ2-5): DGGITQSPKYLFRKEGQNVTLSCEQNLNHDAMYWYRQDPGQGLRLIYYSQIVNDFQKGDIAEGYSVSREKKESFPLTVTSAQKNPTAFYLCASSMGLAGMSQYFGPGTRLLVL.

The chain carries TRBV12-3 or TRBV12-4 and TRBJ1-1; D is undetermined. V dropped 3 bases and J dropped 4 bases, with 9 bases sitting between them. This CDR3 contains 13 residues. The chain's CDR3 is CASSFSAGTEAFF. CDR3 DNA: TGTGCCAGCAGTTTCTCAGCAGGCACTGAAGCTTTCTTT.

This clonotype was recorded a few times. V is TRBV15 and J is TRBJ2-1; D remains unclear. CDR1 and CDR2 (germline): LNHNV, YYDKDF (reference sequence). The V and J ends lost 1 base and 1 base respectively, with 8 bases between them. The CDR3 is made up of 15 amino acids. CDR3 nucleotides: TGTGCCACCAGCAGAGCCCCGAATTCCTACAATGAGCAGTTCTTC. Translation: CATSRAPNSYNEQFF.

This chain joins TRBV15 and TRBJ1-5; the match to TRBD1 covers 7 bases. V was pared by 3 bases and J by 0 bases, with 8 bases of the junction left unmatched. Germline CDR1 is LNHNV and CDR2 is YYDKDF (reference sequence). The CDR3 loop spans 17 amino acids. CDR3 sequence: CATSSGRDSDSNQPQHF. The CDR3 bases are TGTGCCACCAGCAGTGGTAGGGACAGCGATAGCAATCAGCCCCAGCATTTT.

This sequence joins TRBV12-3 or TRBV12-4 and TRBJ1-1; D call uncertain. Trimming removed 2 bases from V and 7 bases from J, with 11 bases in between. This CDR3 has 13 amino acids. CDR3 DNA: TGTGCCAGCAGTTTAAGAGAGGCGGATGAAGCTTTCTTT. The encoded protein is CASSLREADEAFF.

This clonotype came up a few times. V and J are TRBV7-2 and TRBJ2-2, with TRBD2 identical over 11 bases. Germline CDR1 SGHTA, CDR2 FQGNSA. J gave up 5 bases and V 4 bases, and 21 bases lay outside the gene matches. This CDR3 is 21 amino acids long. CDR3 in amino acids: CASSSQLSSGGPRGGTGELFF. The DNA for the CDR3 is TGTGCCAGCAGCTCCCAACTCTCTAGCGGGGGGCCGAGAGGGGGGACCGGGGAGCTGTTTTTT. The full variable domain, completed using reference TRBV7-2 and TRBJ2-2, is GAGVSQSPSNKVTEKGKDVELRCDPISGHTALYWYRQSLGQGLEFLIYFQGNSAPDKSGLPSDRFSAERTGGSVSTLTIQRTQQEDSAVYLCASSSQLSSGGPRGGTGELFFGEGSRLTVL.

The chain recombines TRBV7-3 with TRBJ2-5; D is possibly TRBD2 (6 bases). With 2 bases removed from V and 1 base from J, the gap between germline ends came to 17 bases. Germline V gene lookup returns CDR1 SGHTA and CDR2 FQGTGA. The CDR3 consists of 17 residues. CDR3 in DNA: TGTGCCAGCAGCTTAGAGAGTCCGGGAGCCCCCCAAGAGACCCAGTACTTC. Amino acids: CASSLESPGAPQETQYF.

This clonotype was seen a few times. V usage is TRBV7-2 and J usage is TRBJ2-2; D might be TRBD1 or TRBD2, each matching 5 bases. CDR3 length equals 14 residues. CDR1 is SGHTA, CDR2 FQGNSA, per germline. V was shortened by 11 bases and J by 0 bases, with 13 bases between the two germline ends. CDR3 in amino acids: CALAGTTNTGELFF. The CDR3 bases are TGTGCCCTCGCCGGGACGACGAACACCGGGGAGCTGTTTTTT.

This chain's CDR3 is CSVGETGPGNTIYF. CDR3 DNA sequence: TGCAGCGTTGGGGAGACCGGGCCCGGAAACACCATATATTTT. V usage is TRBV29-1 and J usage is TRBJ1-3; D is uncertain. The CDR3 runs 14 residues. V gave up 4 bases and J gave up 4 bases, with 14 bases separating them. Germline CDR1 and CDR2: SQVTM and ANQGSEA. Variable domain in full (rest from reference TRBV29-1 and TRBJ1-3): SAVISQKPSRDICQRGTSLTIQCQVDSQVTMMFWYRQQPGQSLTLIATANQGSEATYESGFVIDKFPISRPNLTFSTLTVSNMSPEDSSIYLCSVGETGPGNTIYFGEGSWLTVV.

The chain has TRBV2 and TRBJ2-7; 13 bases agree with TRBD2. V dropped 2 bases and J dropped 3; count of bases not matched to a gene: 10. Germline V gives CDR1 SNHLY, CDR2 FYNNEI. The CDR3 sequence is 18 residues long. DNA of the CDR3: TGTGCCAGCAGTGAATCTGTGGGACTAGCGGGATGGGGCTACGAGCAGTACTTC. Translated, it gives CASSESVGLAGWGYEQYF.

There are a few counts of this clonotype. The rearrangement links TRBV6-1 to TRBJ2-5; D is perhaps TRBD2 (5 bases). V was pared by 3 bases and J by 2 bases, with 10 bases between. The CDR3 runs to 14 residues. Germline CDR1 reads MNHNS; CDR2 reads SASEGT. CDR3 protein: CASSDRAAQETQYF. The CDR3 DNA reads TGTGCCAGCAGTGATCGAGCGGCTCAAGAGACCCAGTACTTC.

The chain is built from TRBV30 and TRBJ2-5; no reliable D call. Germline assignment: CDR1 GTSNPN and CDR2 SVGIG (reference sequence). The CDR3 extends over 11 amino acids. V was clipped by 0 bases and J by 1 base, with 0 bases between them. In DNA form, the CDR3 reads TGTGCCTGGAGTGTCCAAGAGACCCAGTACTTC. Amino acid sequence: CAWSVQETQYF. Variable domain in full (rest from reference TRBV30 and TRBJ2-5): SQTIHQWPATLVQPVGSPLSLECTVEGTSNPNLYWYRQAAGRGLQLLFYSVGIGQISSEVPQNLSASRPQDRQFILSSKKLLLSDSGFYLCAWSVQETQYFGPGTRLLVL.

This clonotype was observed a few times. The chain couples TRBV15 to TRBJ2-3; D is perhaps TRBD1 (6 bases). Trimming removed 2 bases from V and 4 bases from J, with 13 bases in between. Germline CDR1 is LNHNV and CDR2 is YYDKDF (reference sequence). This CDR3 has 15 residues. Here the CDR3 DNA reads TGTGCCACCAGCAGAACCAGGGGTGTTGCAGATACGCAGTATTTT. As protein: CATSRTRGVADTQYF.

The rearrangement joins TRBV28 to TRBJ2-7; 7 bases match TRBD2. Germline CDR1 and CDR2: MDHEN and SYDVKM. The CDR3 is 15 amino acids. J was trimmed by 3 bases and V by 7 bases; bases with no gene match: 12. The CDR3 spells CASTLWGRGSYEQYF. In DNA, the CDR3 is TGTGCCAGCACATTATGGGGGAGGGGCAGCTACGAGCAGTACTTC.

The genes are TRBV11-3 and TRBJ1-6; 7 bases fit TRBD1. Losses at the gene ends were 0 bases for V and 7 bases for J; bases not matched to a gene: 3. CDR1 and CDR2 from the germline V gene are SGHNT and YENEEA. The CDR3 is made up of 15 amino acids. The CDR3 nucleotides read TGTGCCAGCAGCTTAGAGGGCAGGGGGAATTCACCCCTCCACTTT. As protein: CASSLEGRGNSPLHF.

The chain joins TRBV27 to TRBJ1-1; D is unclear. In germline, CDR1 is MNHEY, CDR2 SMNVEV (reference sequence). Trimming pared 5 bases from V and 1 base from J, leaving 14 bases between. The CDR3 spans 15 residues. The CDR3 DNA reads as TGTGCCAGCAGTCTTCAGGACGGGAGGAACACTGAAGCTTTCTTT. It codes for CASSLQDGRNTEAFF.

The chain uses TRBV7-2 and TRBJ1-5, with D possibly TRBD1 on 6 matching bases. The CDR3 covers 12 residues. Trimming took 8 bases from V and 3 from J, leaving 8 bases between them. The germline gives CDR1 SGHTA, CDR2 FQGNSA. The CDR3, as DNA: TGTGCCAGCGGACAGAACAATCAGCCCCAGCATTTT. Translating gives CASGQNNQPQHF.

This clonotype was seen a handful of times. The chain links TRBV20-1 to TRBJ1-3; D is unresolved. The CDR3 has 13 residues. Trimming removed 0 bases from V and 0 bases from J, with 3 bases in between. CDR1 is DFQATT, CDR2 SNEGSKA, per germline (reference sequence). The CDR3 loop reads CSAREFSGNTIYF. CDR3 nucleotide sequence: TGCAGTGCTAGAGAGTTCTCTGGAAACACCATATATTTT.

V and J are TRBV4-2 and TRBJ2-1; 8 bases match TRBD2. The trim removed 5 bases at V and 0 bases at J, leaving 15 bases unmatched. This CDR3 spans 19 amino acids. The germline V gene has CDR1 LGHNA and CDR2 YNFKEQ. The CDR3 DNA is TGTGCCAGCAGCACACCTCCGGGAGGGCCGTCGGGCTCCTACAATGAGCAGTTCTTC. As protein: CASSTPPGGPSGSYNEQFF.

The chain uses TRBV25-1 and TRBJ2-3; D is ambiguous. V was trimmed by 7 bases and J by 4 bases, leaving 12 bases between them. Looked up from germline, CDR1 is MGHDK and CDR2 is SYGVNS. There are 13 residues in the CDR3. This CDR3 reads CASNLGSSDTQYF. CDR3 DNA sequence: TGTGCCAGCAACCTAGGTTCCTCAGATACGCAGTATTTT. The full variable domain, completed using reference TRBV25-1 and TRBJ2-3, is EADIYQTPRYLVIGTGKKITLECSQTMGHDKMYWYQQDPGMELHLIHYSYGVNSTEKGDLSSESTVSRIRTEHFPLTLESARPSHTSQYLCASNLGSSDTQYFGPGTRLTVL.

CDR3 residues: CSARLAGGTDTQYF. CDR3 DNA sequence: TGCAGTGCTAGACTGGCAGGGGGCACAGATACGCAGTATTTT. The J gene is TRBJ2-3, the V gene TRBV20-1, with D tentatively TRBD1 (6 bases). Germline-derived CDR1 and CDR2 are DFQATT and SNEGSKA (reference sequence). CDR3 length: 14 residues. V dropped 2 bases and J dropped 1 base, with 10 bases sitting between them.

This clonotype was seen just once. The rearrangement uses TRBV20-1 and TRBJ2-5, with TRBD2 matching over 14 bases. V dropped 1 base and J dropped 3; count of bases not matched to a gene: 13. The germline V gene has CDR1 DFQATT and CDR2 SNEGSKA (reference sequence). This CDR3 spans 19 amino acids. CDR3 in amino acids: CSARGLAGGRRLEKETQYF. CDR3 DNA sequence: TGCAGTGCTAGAGGACTAGCGGGGGGGCGTCGTCTAGAAAAAGAGACCCAGTACTTC.

This clonotype was seen only a few times. The chain employs TRBV2 and TRBJ1-1; maybe TRBD1 (5 bases). The V gene's germline CDR1 is SNHLY and CDR2 FYNNEI. The V end lost 7 bases, the J end lost 5 bases, and 17 bases lay between the germline ends. The CDR3 runs to 14 residues. CDR3 nucleotide sequence: TGTGCCAGCACCCGAGCGGGGCGCGGGACTGAAGCTTTCTTT. This sequence encodes CASTRAGRGTEAFF.

This clonotype has only a few counts. This CDR3 reads CASSAGRGGYTF. The DNA for the CDR3 is TGTGCCAGCAGTGCAGGTCGCGGAGGCTACACCTTC. The chain employs TRBV2 and TRBJ1-2; D unclear. There are 12 residues in the CDR3. CDR1 SNHLY and CDR2 FYNNEI come from the germline V gene. Trimming left V 4 bases short and J 8 bases short, with 11 bases between.

The chain recombines TRBV27 with TRBJ2-3; 8 nucleotides match TRBD2. The CDR3 extends over 15 amino acids. Germline CDR1 is MNHEY and CDR2 is SMNVEV (reference sequence). The J segment lost 3 bases and the V segment lost 5 bases, leaving 7 bases of the junction unmatched. CDR3 nucleotides: TGTGCCAGCAGTCCGGGACTAGTCGGTACAGATACGCAGTATTTT. It codes for CASSPGLVGTDTQYF.

The chain uses TRBV30 and TRBJ1-1; TRBD1 matches 7 bases. V trimming: 5 bases; J trimming: 1 base; junction bases outside the gene matches: 10. Per germline, CDR1 GTSNPN and CDR2 SVGIG (reference sequence). The CDR3 has 15 amino acids. The CDR3 here is CAWDTGGDRNTEAFF. The CDR3 DNA reads TGTGCCTGGGATACCGGGGGGGACAGGAACACTGAAGCTTTCTTT.